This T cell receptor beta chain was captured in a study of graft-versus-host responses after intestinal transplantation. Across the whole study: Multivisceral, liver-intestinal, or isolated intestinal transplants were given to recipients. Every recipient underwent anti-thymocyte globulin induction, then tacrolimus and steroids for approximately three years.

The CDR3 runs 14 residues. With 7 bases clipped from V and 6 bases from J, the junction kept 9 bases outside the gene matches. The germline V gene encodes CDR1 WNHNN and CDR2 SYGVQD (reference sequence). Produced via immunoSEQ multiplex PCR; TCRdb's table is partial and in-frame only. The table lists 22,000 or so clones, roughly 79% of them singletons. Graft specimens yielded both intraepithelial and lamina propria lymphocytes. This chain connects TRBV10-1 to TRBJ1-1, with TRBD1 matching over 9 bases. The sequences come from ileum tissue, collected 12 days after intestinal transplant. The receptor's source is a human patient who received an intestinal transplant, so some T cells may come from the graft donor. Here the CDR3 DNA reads TGCGCCAGCAATCCCCGGGACAGGGAGCCTGAAGCTTTCTTT. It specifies CASNPRDREPEAFF.